The 5 T cell receptor beta chains below were found in one sample sequenced in a study of regulatory T cells in long-lasting Graves disease. iRepertoire HTBI primers and Arm-PCR of CDR3 regions built TCR beta libraries. TCRdb re-derived calls from the multiplex PCR reads in MiXCR, one entry per CDR3 protein. The sample includes about 530,000 distinct CDR3 sequences, roughly 15% of them seen just once. The time point is: newly diagnosed GD, antithyroid drugs for less than 3 months. PBMC RNA served as the TCR library source. The same sample was also studied in work on T cells in Graves' hyperthyroidism and ophthalmopathy.

This sample comprised peripheral blood mononuclear cells (PBMCs), obtained at new diagnosis, from a patient treated with antithyroid drugs. The receptors originated from a woman aged 35 to 60 with Graves disease.

There are many counts of this clonotype. V usage is TRBV2 and J usage is TRBJ2-7; D remains ambiguous. V was shortened by 0 bases and J by 0 bases, with 9 bases between the two germline ends. The CDR3 length is 15 residues. Germline loops: CDR1 SNHLY, CDR2 FYNNEI. The CDR3 reads CASSEALSYSYEQYF. DNA of the CDR3: TGTGCCAGCAGTGAAGCGCTCAGCTACTCCTACGAGCAGTACTTC.

The rearrangement joins TRBV3-1 to TRBJ2-7, with D perhaps TRBD1 (7 bases). Germline CDR1 LGHDT, CDR2 YNNKEL (reference sequence). CDR3 size: 16 residues. V was shortened by 3 bases and J by 2 bases, with 17 bases between the two germline ends. Written as DNA, the CDR3 is TGTGCCAGCAGCCAGATCCACAGGGGAGGCCCCTACGAGCAGTACTTC. Residues: CASSQIHRGGPYEQYF.

This clonotype was counted between two and nine times. The chain has TRBV3-1 and TRBJ2-7; TRBD1 is a possible D gene (6 bases). CDR1 and CDR2 from the germline V gene are LGHDT and YNNKEL (reference sequence). V was clipped by 6 bases and J by 3 bases, with 18 bases between them. There are 15 residues in the CDR3. The CDR3 is CASSPARGSIYEQYF. As DNA, the CDR3 is TGTGCCAGCAGTCCGGCTAGGGGGAGCATCTACGAGCAGTACTTC.

This clonotype occurred a few times. The rearrangement links TRBV7-2 to TRBJ2-2, with a possible D match to TRBD2 (7 bases). The V end was cut by 2 bases, the J end by 6 bases, with 22 bases between. CDR3 length: 18 residues. Germline V gene sequence: CDR1 SGHTA, CDR2 FQGNSA. The CDR3 region is CASSLLAIGGLGSGELFF. The CDR3 DNA sequence: TGTGCCAGCAGCTTATTGGCTATCGGGGGGCTCGGATCCGGGGAGCTGTTTTTT.

This clonotype was found many times. The gene calls are TRBV18 and TRBJ2-7; D gene uncertain. V was cut by 0 bases and J by 6 bases, with 12 bases left in between. The CDR3 is made up of 14 amino acids. Germline values: CDR1 KGHSH, CDR2 LQKENI. CDR3 DNA: TGTGCCAGCTCACCACCCCAGGTTAACGGCGAGCAGTACTTC. It translates to CASSPPQVNGEQYF.